These 27 T cell receptor beta chains were sequenced from one sample in a study of T cell responses to AZD1222 COVID-19 vaccine. Generated by immunoSEQ multiplex PCR, the TCRdb table keeps only in-frame clones and is missing some. This sample has 130,000 to 150,000 clones, with roughly 93% found just once. Specimen: peripheral blood, collected after recovery from COVID-19. Receptors originate from an adult who had recovered from COVID-19.

This chain links TRBV4-1 with TRBJ2-1; 8 bases map to TRBD1. This CDR3 comprises 15 residues. The junction had 11 bases not matched to a gene; V was cut back by 5 bases and J by 8 bases. Germline V gene sequence: CDR1 MGHRA, CDR2 YSYEKL. Here the CDR3 reads CASSALATGDDEQFF. The CDR3 bases are TGCGCCAGCAGCGCCCTTGCGACAGGGGATGATGAGCAGTTCTTC.

The chain joins TRBV7-2 to TRBJ2-5, with 13 bases lining up with TRBD2. The germline gives CDR1 SGHTA, CDR2 FQGNSA. J lost 4 bases, V lost 5 bases, and 4 bases had no gene match. The CDR3 contains 15 residues. The CDR3 sequence is CASSPWTSGRETQYF. The CDR3 nucleotides read TGTGCCAGCAGCCCATGGACTAGCGGGAGAGAGACCCAGTACTTC.

The rearrangement uses TRBV10-3 and TRBJ2-5; D possibly uses TRBD1 or TRBD2 (5 bases each). The germline CDR1 and CDR2 sequences are ENHRY and SYGVKD. CDR3 size: 13 residues. V shed 10 bases and J shed 1 base, with 13 bases lying between them. The CDR3 bases are TGTGCCAATAGTGGGGGTAGCCAAGAGACCCAGTACTTC. Protein product: CANSGGSQETQYF.

J is TRBJ2-7 and V is TRBV28, with TRBD1 identical over 7 bases. The germline CDR1 and CDR2 sequences are MDHEN and SYDVKM. There are 13 residues in the CDR3. V lost 8 bases and J lost 5; bases outside the gene matches: 9. CDR3 in amino acids: CASLGQPRDEQYF. CDR3 in DNA: TGTGCCAGCCTGGGACAGCCTCGGGACGAGCAGTACTTC. Looking up the rest from reference TRBV28 and TRBJ2-7 gives the full variable domain: DVKVTQSSRYLVKRTGEKVFLECVQDMDHENMFWYRQDPGLGLRLIYFSYDVKMKEKGDIPEGYSVSREKKERFSLILESASTNQTSMYLCASLGQPRDEQYFGPGTRLTVT.

The V gene is TRBV14, the J gene TRBJ2-1; D may be TRBD1 (5 bases). The CDR3 consists of 15 residues. Germline V lookup: CDR1 SGHDN, CDR2 FVKESK. V lost 1 base to trimming and J lost 10 bases, with 17 bases between them. Written as DNA, the CDR3 is TGTGCCAGCAGCCAAGTTGGGGCAACCCCCAGGGAGCAGTTCTTC. It encodes CASSQVGATPREQFF. The complete variable domain, with remaining parts taken from reference TRBV14 and TRBJ2-1, reads EAGVTQFPSHSVIEKGQTVTLRCDPISGHDNLYWYRRVMGKEIKFLLHFVKESKQDESGMPNNRFLAERTGGTYSTLKVQPAELEDSGVYFCASSQVGATPREQFFGPGTRLTVL.

The rearrangement links TRBV4-1 to TRBJ2-1; D is possibly TRBD1 or TRBD2 (5 bases each). The ends were cut back, 5 bases at V and 0 bases at J, with 14 bases in the middle. There are 16 residues in the CDR3. Germline V gene sequence: CDR1 MGHRA, CDR2 YSYEKL. CDR3 protein: CASSDGTQSSYNEQFF. In DNA form, the CDR3 reads TGCGCCAGCAGCGACGGGACCCAGAGCTCCTACAATGAGCAGTTCTTC.

This rearrangement joins TRBV2 to TRBJ1-2; D possibly corresponds to TRBD1 (6 bases). The CDR3 has 13 residues. The ends were cut back, 5 bases at V and 4 bases at J, with 11 bases in the middle. Germline CDR1 is SNHLY and CDR2 is FYNNEI. For the CDR3, the DNA is TGTGCCAGCAGTCCGGGACAAACCTATGGCTACACCTTC. Translating gives CASSPGQTYGYTF.

The chain joins TRBV27 to TRBJ2-7, with D possibly being TRBD1 (5 bases). V lost 0 bases and J 7 bases, leaving 13 bases between the germline ends. The length of the CDR3 is 14 residues. Germline lookup yields CDR1 MNHEY and CDR2 SMNVEV (reference sequence). The CDR3 reads CASSLSIRGREQYF. The CDR3 bases are TGTGCCAGCAGTTTATCGATTAGGGGTCGAGAGCAGTACTTC.

A single count supports this clone. Here the CDR3 DNA reads TGTGCCAGCAGCCAAGATAAGGACAGAAATCAGCCCCAGCATTTT. Encoded protein: CASSQDKDRNQPQHF. The chain is built from TRBV3-1 (or the pseudogene TRBV3-2) and TRBJ1-5, with a tentative D call TRBD1 (6 bases). The CDR3 totals 15 residues. Germline CDR1 is LGHDT and CDR2 is YNNKEL (reference sequence). The germline V and J ends were trimmed by 0 bases and 4 bases, with 10 bases remaining between them.

This chain connects TRBV5-1 to TRBJ1-1, with D possibly being TRBD1 (5 bases). V lost 7 bases, J lost 2 bases, and 12 bases lay in between. The CDR3 is 13 residues long. Looked up from germline, CDR1 is SGHRS and CDR2 is YFSETQ. The CDR3 spells CASFGHLNTEAFF. The CDR3 bases are TGCGCCAGCTTCGGACACCTAAACACTGAAGCTTTCTTT.

The gene calls are TRBV28 and TRBJ1-1; TRBD1 is a possible D gene (6 bases). Trimming removed 8 bases from V and 0 bases from J, with 10 bases in between. Germline V lookup: CDR1 MDHEN, CDR2 SYDVKM. CDR3 length: 13 amino acids. CDR3 region: CASGQRMNTEAFF. The CDR3 DNA is TGTGCCAGCGGACAGCGAATGAACACTGAAGCTTTCTTT. Drawing the rest from reference TRBV28 and TRBJ1-1, the complete variable domain is DVKVTQSSRYLVKRTGEKVFLECVQDMDHENMFWYRQDPGLGLRLIYFSYDVKMKEKGDIPEGYSVSREKKERFSLILESASTNQTSMYLCASGQRMNTEAFFGQGTRLTVV.

The rearrangement joins TRBV28 to TRBJ2-7; TRBD2 is a possible D gene (5 bases). V lost 6 bases and J lost 2, with 17 bases in between. This CDR3 is built from 15 residues. CDR1 is MDHEN and CDR2 is SYDVKM in the germline V gene. The CDR3 here is CASSRPPSSPYEQYF. DNA of the CDR3: TGTGCCAGCAGCCGTCCTCCTAGCTCCCCCTACGAGCAGTACTTC.

The rearrangement joins TRBV5-6 to TRBJ1-5; TRBD1 matches at 9 bases. Germline CDR1 SGHDT, CDR2 YYEEEE. V was clipped by 3 bases and J by 0 bases; unmatched bases: 4. The CDR3 spans 16 residues. The CDR3 here is CASSSDRGGSNQPQHF. The DNA for the CDR3 is TGTGCCAGCAGCTCGGACAGGGGAGGTAGCAATCAGCCCCAGCATTTT.

The V gene is TRBV18, the J gene TRBJ1-2; possibly TRBD1 for D (5 bases). V was clipped by 1 base and J by 4 bases, with 10 bases between them. The CDR3 contains 14 residues. Per germline, CDR1 KGHSH and CDR2 LQKENI. Here the CDR3 DNA reads TGTGCCAGCTCACCACAGGTCGACAGCTATGGCTACACCTTC. It codes for CASSPQVDSYGYTF.

V gene TRBV24-1 combines with J gene TRBJ1-2, with D possibly matching TRBD1 (6 bases). The CDR3 runs to 12 residues. CDR1 is KGHDR, CDR2 SFDVKD, per germline. Between the trimmed V and J ends, which lost 4 bases and 4 bases, there was a span of 6 bases. The CDR3 sequence: CATSEDSYGYTF. CDR3 nucleotides: TGTGCCACCAGTGAGGACAGCTATGGCTACACCTTC.

The CDR3 reads CASSLTLRDSYQPQHF. For the CDR3, the DNA is TGTGCCAGCAGCCTAACCCTCCGGGACAGTTATCAGCCCCAGCATTTT. The rearrangement uses TRBV28 and TRBJ1-5; TRBD1 aligns across 7 bases. This CDR3 contains 16 residues. J was trimmed by 5 bases and V by 6 bases; bases with no gene match: 13. CDR1 is MDHEN, CDR2 SYDVKM, per germline.

The chain joins TRBV28 to TRBJ2-7; weak D call: TRBD2 (5 bases). In germline, CDR1 is MDHEN, CDR2 SYDVKM. This CDR3 comprises 15 residues. Trimming stripped 7 bases from V and 5 bases from J, with 21 bases between. CDR3 bases: TGTGCCAGCATATCGGGGAGAGGTAAATTCCACGAGCAGTACTTC. Encoded protein: CASISGRGKFHEQYF.

V gene TRBV5-1 combines with J gene TRBJ1-5; D may be TRBD1 (5 bases). Trimming stripped 3 bases from V and 4 bases from J, with 8 bases between. The CDR3 is 13 amino acids. Germline CDR1 reads SGHRS; CDR2 reads YFSETQ. CDR3 in DNA: TGCGCCAGCAGCTACGACAGAAATCAGCCCCAGCATTTT. This sequence encodes CASSYDRNQPQHF.

The chain is built from TRBV9 and TRBJ2-7; 10 bases are shared with TRBD1. CDR1 and CDR2 (germline): SGDLS, YYNGEE. The CDR3 loop spans 16 amino acids. V was pared by 2 bases and J by 5 bases, with 10 bases of the junction left unmatched. In DNA, the CDR3 is TGTGCCAGCAGCGTCAGAGCGCGACAGGGGGCGGACGAGCAGTACTTC. Encoded protein: CASSVRARQGADEQYF.

The gene calls are TRBV15 and TRBJ1-5; D ambiguous. Germline loops: CDR1 LNHNV, CDR2 YYDKDF (reference sequence). The CDR3 spans 16 residues. V was trimmed by 1 base and J by 3 bases, leaving 13 bases between them. The CDR3 nucleotides read TGTGCCACCAGCAGAGGGACGGGTCCCCACAATCAGCCCCAGCATTTT. Encoded protein: CATSRGTGPHNQPQHF.

The chain couples TRBV10-1 to TRBJ2-7, with TRBD2 matching 8 bases. The CDR3 loop spans 15 amino acids. In germline, CDR1 is WNHNN, CDR2 SYGVQD (reference sequence). The J segment lost 5 bases and the V segment lost 2 bases, leaving 8 bases of the junction unmatched. Written as DNA, the CDR3 is TGCGCCAGCAGTGAGGCGATAGCGGGATTGGACGAGCAGTACTTC. Translated: CASSEAIAGLDEQYF.

This sequence joins TRBV19 and TRBJ1-1; D might be TRBD1 (6 bases). The CDR3 totals 15 residues. Between the trimmed V and J ends, which lost 5 bases and 1 base, there was a span of 14 bases. Germline V CDR1 and CDR2: LNHDA, SQIVND (reference sequence). The CDR3 DNA sequence: TGTGCCAGTAGTCCCCAGGGGCCGGGGAACACTGAAGCTTTCTTT. Its protein product is CASSPQGPGNTEAFF.

The chain has TRBV27 and TRBJ2-5, with TRBD1 as a possible D gene (5 bases). Germline V gene lookup returns CDR1 MNHEY and CDR2 SMNVEV (reference sequence). V was clipped by 8 bases and J by 5 bases, with 15 bases between them. This CDR3 spans 13 amino acids. CDR3 amino acids: CASRIGAGETQYF. The DNA of the CDR3 is TGTGCCAGCCGCATAGGGGCAGGCGAGACCCAGTACTTC.

The chain employs TRBV5-6 and TRBJ2-6; the match to TRBD1 covers 10 bases. Germline V gives CDR1 SGHDT, CDR2 YYEEEE. V dropped 4 bases and J dropped 1; count of bases not matched to a gene: 5. CDR3 length equals 17 residues. CDR3 in DNA: TGTGCCAGCAGCATCGACAGGGGGCTTTCTGGGGCCAACGTCCTGACTTTC. Protein: CASSIDRGLSGANVLTF.

This chain joins TRBV29-1 and TRBJ1-5; D is unclear. CDR1 and CDR2 (germline): SQVTM, ANQGSEA. V lost 3 bases, J lost 7 bases, and 13 bases lay in between. The CDR3 extends over 13 amino acids. CDR3 amino acids: CSVDSGDGQPQHF. DNA of the CDR3: TGCAGCGTTGACAGTGGGGATGGACAGCCCCAGCATTTT.

The chain recombines TRBV4-1 with TRBJ2-2, with D hard to call. The germline V and J ends were trimmed by 4 bases and 10 bases, with 7 bases remaining between them. This CDR3 contains 11 residues. Germline V CDR1 and CDR2: MGHRA, YSYEKL. The CDR3, as DNA: TGCGCCAGCAGCCTCGGTGAGGAGCTGTTTTTT. Translation: CASSLGEELFF.

The chain has TRBV7-2 and TRBJ1-6; D call uncertain. Looked up from germline, CDR1 is SGHTA and CDR2 is FQGNSA. This CDR3 has 14 amino acids. Trimming shortened V by 1 base and J by 9 bases, and 10 bases separated the two germline ends. CDR3 region: CASSLDEWSSPLHF. The CDR3 nucleotides are TGTGCCAGCAGCTTAGACGAATGGAGTTCACCCCTCCACTTT. Looking up the rest from reference TRBV7-2 and TRBJ1-6 gives the full variable domain: GAGVSQSPSNKVTEKGKDVELRCDPISGHTALYWYRQSLGQGLEFLIYFQGNSAPDKSGLPSDRFSAERTGGSVSTLTIQRTQQEDSAVYLCASSLDEWSSPLHFGNGTRLTVT.